The clone carrying this TCR beta chain was counted between two and nine times. This record comes from a study of blood T cells in healthy people across ages. Primed by a sample-barcoded 5' primer and a J-beta primer mix, a second PCR proceeded for about 6 to 12 cycles. One entry per CDR3 protein, called by TCRdb with MiXCR from the 5' RACE reads. The profile shows approximately 580,000 distinct CDR3 sequences, approximately 25% of them singletons. Trimming left V 6 bases short and J 3 bases short, with 9 bases between. CDR1 is MNHEY, CDR2 SVGEGT, per germline. CDR3 length: 13 residues. This sample also belongs to another study, concerning T cells of mothers and their children. According to that study: The output of TCR recombination is shaped by thymic selection similarly in related and unrelated pairs.

The chain links TRBV6-2 or TRBV6-3 to TRBJ2-1; TRBD2 might be the D (6 bases). Sequenced material: blood. The clonotype originates from a boy aged 10-17 years in good health. As DNA, the CDR3 is TGTGCCAGCAGGGGGGGATACTACAATGAGCAGTTCTTC. Its translation: CASRGGYYNEQFF.